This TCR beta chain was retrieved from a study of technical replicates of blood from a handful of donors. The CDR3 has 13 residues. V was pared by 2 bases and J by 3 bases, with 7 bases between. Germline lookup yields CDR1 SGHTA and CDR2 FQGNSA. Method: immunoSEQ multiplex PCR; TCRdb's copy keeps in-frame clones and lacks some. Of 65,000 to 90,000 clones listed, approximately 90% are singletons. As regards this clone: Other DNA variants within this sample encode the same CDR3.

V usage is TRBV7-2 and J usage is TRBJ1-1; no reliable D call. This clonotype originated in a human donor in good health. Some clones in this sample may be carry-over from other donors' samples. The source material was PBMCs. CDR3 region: CASSLSGDTEAFF. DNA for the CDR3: TGTGCCAGCAGCTTATCGGGTGACACTGAAGCTTTCTTT.